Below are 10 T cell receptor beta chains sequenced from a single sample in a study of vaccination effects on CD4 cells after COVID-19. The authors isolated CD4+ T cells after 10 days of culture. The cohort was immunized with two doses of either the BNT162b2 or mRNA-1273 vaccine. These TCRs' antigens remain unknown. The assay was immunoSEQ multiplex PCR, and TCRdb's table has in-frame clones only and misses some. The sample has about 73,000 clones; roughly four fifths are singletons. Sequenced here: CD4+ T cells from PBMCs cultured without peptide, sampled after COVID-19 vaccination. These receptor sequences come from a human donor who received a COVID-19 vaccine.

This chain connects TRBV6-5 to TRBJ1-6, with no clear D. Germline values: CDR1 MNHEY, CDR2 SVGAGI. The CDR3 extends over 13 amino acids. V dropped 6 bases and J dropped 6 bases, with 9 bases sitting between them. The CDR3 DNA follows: TGTGCCAGCAGAGGAGAGCTTAATTCACCCCTCCACTTT. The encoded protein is CASRGELNSPLHF.

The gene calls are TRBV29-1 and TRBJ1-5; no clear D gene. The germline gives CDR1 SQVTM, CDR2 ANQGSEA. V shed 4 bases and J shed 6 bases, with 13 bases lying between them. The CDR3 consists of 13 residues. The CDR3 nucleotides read TGCAGCGTTGGGTCAGGCGCGGGTCAGCCCCAGCATTTT. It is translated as CSVGSGAGQPQHF.

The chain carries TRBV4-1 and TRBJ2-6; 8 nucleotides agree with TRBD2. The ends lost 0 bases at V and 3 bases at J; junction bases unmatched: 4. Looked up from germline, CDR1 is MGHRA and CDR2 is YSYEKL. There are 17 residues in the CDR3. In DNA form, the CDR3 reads TGCGCCAGCAGCCAAGAATCGGGAGGGGTTGGGGCCAACGTCCTGACTTTC. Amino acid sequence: CASSQESGGVGANVLTF.

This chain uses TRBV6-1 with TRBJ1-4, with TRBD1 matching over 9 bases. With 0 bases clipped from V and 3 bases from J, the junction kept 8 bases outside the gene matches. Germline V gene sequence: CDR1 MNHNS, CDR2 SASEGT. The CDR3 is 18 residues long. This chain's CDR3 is CASSEALPGQGSNEKLFF. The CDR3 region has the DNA TGTGCCAGCAGTGAAGCGCTTCCGGGACAGGGCTCTAATGAAAAACTGTTTTTT.

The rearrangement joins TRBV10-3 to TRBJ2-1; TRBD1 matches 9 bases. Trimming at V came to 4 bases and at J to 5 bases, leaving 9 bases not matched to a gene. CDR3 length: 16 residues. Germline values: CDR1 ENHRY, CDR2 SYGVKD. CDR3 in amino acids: CAISVRGTGSNNEQFF. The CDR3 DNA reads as TGTGCCATCAGTGTCAGGGGGACAGGGTCCAACAATGAGCAGTTCTTC.

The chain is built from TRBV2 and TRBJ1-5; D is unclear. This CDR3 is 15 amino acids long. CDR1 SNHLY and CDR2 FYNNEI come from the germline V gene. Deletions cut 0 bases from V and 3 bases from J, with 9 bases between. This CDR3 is CASSEANSANQPQHF. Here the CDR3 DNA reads TGTGCCAGCAGTGAAGCTAATAGCGCCAATCAGCCCCAGCATTTT.

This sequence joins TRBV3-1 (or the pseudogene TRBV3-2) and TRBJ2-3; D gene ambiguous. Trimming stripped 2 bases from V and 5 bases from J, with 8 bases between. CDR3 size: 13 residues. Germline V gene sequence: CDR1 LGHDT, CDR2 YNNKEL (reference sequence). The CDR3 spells CASSQLSQDTQYF. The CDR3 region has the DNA TGTGCCAGCAGCCAACTTAGCCAAGATACGCAGTATTTT.

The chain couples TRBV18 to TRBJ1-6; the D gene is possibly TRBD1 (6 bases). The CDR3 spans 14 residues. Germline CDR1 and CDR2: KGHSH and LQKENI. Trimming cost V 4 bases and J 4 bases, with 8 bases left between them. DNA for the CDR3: TGTGCCAGCTCACAAGACAGGTATAATTCACCCCTCCACTTT. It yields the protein CASSQDRYNSPLHF.

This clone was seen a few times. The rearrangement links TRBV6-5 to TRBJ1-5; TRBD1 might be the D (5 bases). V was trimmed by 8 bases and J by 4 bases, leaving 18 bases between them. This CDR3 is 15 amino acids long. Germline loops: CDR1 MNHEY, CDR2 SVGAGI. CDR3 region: CASSRGFEKNQPQHF. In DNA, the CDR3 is TGTGCCAGCTCGAGGGGCTTCGAGAAAAATCAGCCCCAGCATTTT.

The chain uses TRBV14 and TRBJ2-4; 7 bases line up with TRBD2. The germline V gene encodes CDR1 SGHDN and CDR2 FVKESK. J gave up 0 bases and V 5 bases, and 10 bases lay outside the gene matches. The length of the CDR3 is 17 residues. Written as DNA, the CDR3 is TGTGCCAGCAGCGAAGCGGGGAGATCCCAAGCCAAAAACATTCAGTACTTC. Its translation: CASSEAGRSQAKNIQYF.